This TCR beta chain was profiled in a study of T cells in Graves' hyperthyroidism and ophthalmopathy. General observations from the study: Also found in blood were most expanded thyroid clonotypes above 0.001.

Germline loops: CDR1 SGHVS, CDR2 FNYEAQ. The CDR3 is 15 residues long. V trimming: 8 bases; J trimming: 4 bases; junction bases outside the gene matches: 14. This clonotype was found once. The antigen is unknown. What was amplified from RNA transcripts were TCR beta CDR3 regions. A set of HTBI primers served as the primers for a first-round RT-PCR of the TCR CDR3. TCRdb independently ran MiXCR on the multiplex PCR reads; one entry per CDR3 protein. Of over 700,000 distinct CDR3 sequences listed, around a third were seen once; the top ten hold around a third. Across 18 months, stable Graves' hyperthyroidism was marked by no progression to ophthalmopathy. Each patient was aged 18 to 65 and had newly diagnosed hyperthyroidism of under 2 months' duration.

The sample comprised blood. The rearrangement uses TRBV7-6 and TRBJ2-7, with 7 bases lining up with TRBD1. The clonotype was recovered from a woman aged 35 to 49 with Graves' hyperthyroidism. The CDR3 DNA sequence: TGTGCCAGCTCACCCCCGTTTAACAGGGGATACGAGCAGTACTTC. This sequence encodes CASSPPFNRGYEQYF.